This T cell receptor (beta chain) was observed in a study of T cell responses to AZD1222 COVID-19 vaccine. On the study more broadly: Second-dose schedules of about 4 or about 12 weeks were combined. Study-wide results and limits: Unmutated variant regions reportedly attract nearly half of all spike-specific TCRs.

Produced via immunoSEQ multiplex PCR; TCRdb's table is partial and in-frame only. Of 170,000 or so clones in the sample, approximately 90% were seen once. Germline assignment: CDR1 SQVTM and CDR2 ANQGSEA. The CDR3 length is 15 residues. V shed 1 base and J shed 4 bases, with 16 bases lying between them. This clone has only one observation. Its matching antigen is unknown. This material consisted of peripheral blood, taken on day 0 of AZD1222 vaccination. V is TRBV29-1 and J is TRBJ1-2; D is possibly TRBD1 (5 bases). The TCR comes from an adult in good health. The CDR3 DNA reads TGCAGCGTTGAAGTTGGGCAGGGTTGGGGCTATGGCTACACCTTC. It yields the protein CSVEVGQGWGYGYTF. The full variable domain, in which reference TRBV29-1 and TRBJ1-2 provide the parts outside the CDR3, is SAVISQKPSRDICQRGTSLTIQCQVDSQVTMMFWYRQQPGQSLTLIATANQGSEATYESGFVIDKFPISRPNLTFSTLTVSNMSPEDSSIYLCSVEVGQGWGYGYTFGSGTRLTVV.